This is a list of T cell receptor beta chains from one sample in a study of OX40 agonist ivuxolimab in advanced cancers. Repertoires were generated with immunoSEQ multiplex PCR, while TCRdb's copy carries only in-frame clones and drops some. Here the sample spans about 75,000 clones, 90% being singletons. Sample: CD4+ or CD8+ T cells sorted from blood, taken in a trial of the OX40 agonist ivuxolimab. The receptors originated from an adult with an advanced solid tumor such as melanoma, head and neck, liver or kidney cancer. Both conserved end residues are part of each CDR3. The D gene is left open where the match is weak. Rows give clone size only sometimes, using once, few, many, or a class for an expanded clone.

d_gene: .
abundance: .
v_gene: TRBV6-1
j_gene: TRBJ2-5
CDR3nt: TGTGCCAGCAGTGTTCTACCGGGACGGCCATTCCAAGAGACCCAGTACTTC
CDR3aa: CASSVLPGRPFQETQYF

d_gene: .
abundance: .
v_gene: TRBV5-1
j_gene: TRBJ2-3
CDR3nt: TGCGCCAGCAGTCTGCAGGGATTAACGACAGATACGCAGTATTTT
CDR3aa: CASSLQGLTTDTQYF

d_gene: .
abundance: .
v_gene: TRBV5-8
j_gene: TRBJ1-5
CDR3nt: TGTGCCAGCAGCTTGTATAGGGGAGGACTTAATCAGCCCCAGCATTTT
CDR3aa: CASSLYRGGLNQPQHF

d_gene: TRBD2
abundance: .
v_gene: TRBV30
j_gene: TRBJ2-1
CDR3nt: TGTGCCTGGAGTGGGACTAGCGGGTTATACAATGAGCAGTTCTTC
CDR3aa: CAWSGTSGLYNEQFF

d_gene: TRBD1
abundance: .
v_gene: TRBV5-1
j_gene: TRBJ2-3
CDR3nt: TGCGCCAGCAGCTTGGGACAGGGGAGCGGCGTGAAGTATTTT
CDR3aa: CASSLGQGSGVKYF

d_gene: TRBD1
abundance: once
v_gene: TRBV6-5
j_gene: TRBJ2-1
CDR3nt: TGTGCCAGCAGTACCCCGGGACAGGGCTACAATGAGCAGTTCTTC
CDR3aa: CASSTPGQGYNEQFF

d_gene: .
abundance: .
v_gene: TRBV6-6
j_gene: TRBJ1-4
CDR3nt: TGTGCCAGCAGTTGGAATAATGAAAAACTGTTTTTT
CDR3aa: CASSWNNEKLFF

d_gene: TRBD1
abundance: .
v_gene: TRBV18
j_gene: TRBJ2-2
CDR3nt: TGTGCCAGCTCACCGCGGACAGGTGCGAACACCGGGGAGCTGTTTTTT
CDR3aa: CASSPRTGANTGELFF

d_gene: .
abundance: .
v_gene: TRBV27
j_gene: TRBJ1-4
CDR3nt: TGTGCCAGCAGTTTAGCAGCAACTAATGAAAAACTGTTTTTT
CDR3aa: CASSLAATNEKLFF

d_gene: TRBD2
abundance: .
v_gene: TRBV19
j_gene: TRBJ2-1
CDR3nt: TGTGCCATTGGGACTAGCGGGATCTTTGGGAATGAGCAGTTCTTC
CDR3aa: CAIGTSGIFGNEQFF

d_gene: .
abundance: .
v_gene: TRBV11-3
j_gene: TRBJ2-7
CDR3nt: TGTGCCAGCAGCTTAGGCTACTCCACAGGGTACGAGCAGTACTTC
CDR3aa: CASSLGYSTGYEQYF

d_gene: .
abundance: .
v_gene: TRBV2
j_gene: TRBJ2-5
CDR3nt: TGTGCCAGCGGGGCCAACCAAGAGACCCAGTACTTC
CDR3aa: CASGANQETQYF

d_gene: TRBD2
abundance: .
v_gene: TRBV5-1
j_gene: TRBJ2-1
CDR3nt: TGCGCCAGCACCCGAGGGGCTAGCGGGGACAATGAGCAGTTCTTC
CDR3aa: CASTRGASGDNEQFF

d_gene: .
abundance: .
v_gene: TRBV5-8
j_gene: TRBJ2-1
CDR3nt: TGTGCCAGCAGCTTGCTGCCCTCGGCGGGTGAGCAGTTCTTC
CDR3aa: CASSLLPSAGEQFF

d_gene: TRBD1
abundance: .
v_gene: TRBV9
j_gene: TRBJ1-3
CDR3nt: TGTGCCAGCAGCGTAAAGCCCCTTCCGGGACAGGGGTCTGGAAACACCATATATTTT
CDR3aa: CASSVKPLPGQGSGNTIYF

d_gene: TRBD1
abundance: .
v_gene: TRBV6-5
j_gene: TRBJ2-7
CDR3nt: TGTGCGACGACGGCCGGACAGGGGAGGCGCTACGAGCAGTACTTC
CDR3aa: CATTAGQGRRYEQYF

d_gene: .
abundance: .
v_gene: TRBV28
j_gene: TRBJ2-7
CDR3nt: TGTGCCAGCAGCCGACAGACCTACGAGCAGTACTTC
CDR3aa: CASSRQTYEQYF

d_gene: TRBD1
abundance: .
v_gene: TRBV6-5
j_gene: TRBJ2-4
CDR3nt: TGTGCCAGCAGACCGGACAGGGTGGGAAACATTCAGTACTTC
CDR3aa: CASRPDRVGNIQYF

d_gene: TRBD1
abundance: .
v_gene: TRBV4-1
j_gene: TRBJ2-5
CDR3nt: TGCGCCAGCAGAACAACGACAGGGGGCGTTGAGACCCAGTACTTC
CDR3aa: CASRTTTGGVETQYF

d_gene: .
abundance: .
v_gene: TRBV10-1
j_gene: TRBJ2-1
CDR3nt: TGCGCCAGCAGTGACCCGGGGGAGTTCTTC
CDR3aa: CASSDPGEFF

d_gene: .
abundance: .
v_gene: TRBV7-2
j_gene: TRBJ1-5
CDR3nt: TGTGCCAGCAGCTTAGTCCAGAATCAGCCCCAGCATTTT
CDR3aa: CASSLVQNQPQHF

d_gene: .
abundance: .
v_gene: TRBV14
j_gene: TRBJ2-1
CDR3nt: TGTGCCAGCAGCCAAGATTGGGGTGCCAACAATGAGCAGTTCTTC
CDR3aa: CASSQDWGANNEQFF

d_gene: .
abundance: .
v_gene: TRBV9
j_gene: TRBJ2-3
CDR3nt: TGTGCCAGCAGTCTCCTGGGGTCGGACGCAGATACGCAGTATTTT
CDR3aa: CASSLLGSDADTQYF

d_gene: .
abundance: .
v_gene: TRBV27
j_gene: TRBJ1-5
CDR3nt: TGTGCCAGCAGGGGAGGAACGGCTGGGGATCAGCCCCAGCATTTT
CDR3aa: CASRGGTAGDQPQHF

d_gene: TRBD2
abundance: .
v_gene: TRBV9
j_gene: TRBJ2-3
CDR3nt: TGTGCCAGCAGCGTAGTAACTAGCGGGAGTGGGACAGATACGCAGTATTTT
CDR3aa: CASSVVTSGSGTDTQYF

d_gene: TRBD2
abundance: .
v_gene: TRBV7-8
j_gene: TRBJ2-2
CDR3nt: TGTGCCAGCAGCTCAGGGCCGACTAGCGGGGGGGACACCGGGGAGCTGTTTTTT
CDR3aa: CASSSGPTSGGDTGELFF

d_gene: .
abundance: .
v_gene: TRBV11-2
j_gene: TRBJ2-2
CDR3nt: TGTGCCAGCAGCCAGGGGTTTTGGAACACCGGGGAGCTGTTTTTT
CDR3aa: CASSQGFWNTGELFF

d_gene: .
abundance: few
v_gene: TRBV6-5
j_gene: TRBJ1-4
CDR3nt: TGTGCCAGCAGTTACACGGGGGGATCTAATGAAAAACTGTTTTTT
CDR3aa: CASSYTGGSNEKLFF

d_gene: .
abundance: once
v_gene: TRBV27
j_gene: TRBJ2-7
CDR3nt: TGTGCCAGCAGTTTATCCCAGGGACACTCCTACGAGCAGTACTTC
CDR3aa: CASSLSQGHSYEQYF

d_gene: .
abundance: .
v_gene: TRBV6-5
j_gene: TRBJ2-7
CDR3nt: TGTGCCAGCAGTTTAGCCAGAATCAACGAGCAGTACTTC
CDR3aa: CASSLARINEQYF